This paragraph reports one TCR beta chain. Its specificity is not known. This entry is derived from a study of cytomegalovirus exposure and HLA in healthy donors. About the study: Across 350 to 500 genotyped donors, over 70% landed in the Caucasian-associated ancestry cluster.

Amplification used 60 Vbeta primers and 13 Jbeta primers. Assay used: immunoSEQ multiplex PCR; TCRdb lists only in-frame clones, some missing. The sample holds 150,000 or so clones, 76% seen once. The CDR3 has 14 amino acids. CDR1 is SGHTA and CDR2 is FQGNSA in the germline V gene. V lost 3 bases and J lost 5; bases outside the gene matches: 4. General observations from the study: A link between a missense DCLRE1C variant and TCR beta V- and J-gene trimming emerged from a later analysis. CMV serostatus was the only immune exposure information that was available.

The sequence was collected from a female donor in good health and CMV-seronegative. Input material: PBMCs. The gene calls are TRBV7-2 and TRBJ2-5, with 9 bases fitting TRBD2. Here the CDR3 DNA reads TGTGCCAGCAGCTTGAGCGGGGGGCGGGAGACCCAGTACTTC. It yields the protein CASSLSGGRETQYF.